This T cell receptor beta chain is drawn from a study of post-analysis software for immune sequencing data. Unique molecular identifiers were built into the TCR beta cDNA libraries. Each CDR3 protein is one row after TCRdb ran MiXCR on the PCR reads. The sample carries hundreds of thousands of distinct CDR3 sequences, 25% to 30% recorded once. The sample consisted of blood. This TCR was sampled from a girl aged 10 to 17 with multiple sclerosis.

DNA of the CDR3: TGCAGCGCACTGGTATCTAATGAAAAACTGTTTTTT. It yields the protein CSALVSNEKLFF. This sequence joins TRBV29-1 and TRBJ1-4; D gene unclear. CDR1 and CDR2 from the germline V gene are SQVTM and ANQGSEA. Between the trimmed V and J ends, which lost 7 bases and 3 bases, there was a span of 9 bases. The CDR3 totals 12 residues.